This paragraph covers one T cell receptor (beta chain) sequence. Its antigen is undetermined. The assay, immunoSEQ v3.0, was run at survey level. The protocol was immunoSEQ multiplex PCR, while the TCRdb copy is restricted to in-frame clones and leaves out a portion. The data show over 30,000 clones, with 65% to 80% seen just once and around 7.5% held by the top ten. This CDR3 spans 15 amino acids. From germline, CDR1 is SGHDT and CDR2 YYEEEE. V lost 4 bases and J lost 8; bases outside the gene matches: 8. The entry originates in a study of long-term antiretroviral therapy in people with HIV. Study-wide results and caveats: Specimens of blood were obtained during about 2003 to 2018, possibly under older ART regimens. The clones with expansion before ART were dominant in the repertoire at all time points. Diversity rose after ART but stayed below transplant donor controls. HIV repertoires spanned tighter CDR3 length ranges than controls did.

Sequenced here: unsorted PBMCs, sampled 2 years after starting antiretroviral therapy. The sequence was obtained from a woman between 45 and 60 years old with HIV. This chain connects TRBV5-6 to TRBJ2-1, with 11 bases identical to TRBD2. CDR3 bases: TGTGCCAGCAGCCCCGGGTTAGCGGGGGGGTATGAGCAGTTCTTC. This sequence encodes CASSPGLAGGYEQFF.